This is a list of T cell receptor beta chains from one sample in a study of cytomegalovirus exposure and HLA in healthy donors. Sequencing used immunoSEQ multiplex PCR; TCRdb keeps in-frame clones, though not all of them. This table holds about 200,000 clones. The source material was PBMCs. The receptors here all came from a girl between 2 and 10 years old in good health and CMV-seropositive. The CDR3 runs from the conserved cysteine through the conserved F or W. A D gene is named only where the DNA matches it firmly.

v_call: TRBV11-2; d_call: -; j_call: TRBJ1-2; cdr3_nt: TGTGCCAGCAGCTTCTCTCAGGGAGGCGATGGCTACACCTTC; cdr3_aa: CASSFSQGGDGYTF
v_call: TRBV28; d_call: -; j_call: TRBJ1-3; cdr3_nt: TGTGCCAGCACTCAGGGTCCCTCTGGAAACACCATATATTTT; cdr3_aa: CASTQGPSGNTIYF
v_call: TRBV28; d_call: -; j_call: TRBJ2-7; cdr3_nt: TGTGCCAGCAGCTACGAACAGGGGAGGTACGAGCAGTACTTC; cdr3_aa: CASSYEQGRYEQYF
v_call: TRBV28; d_call: TRBD1; j_call: TRBJ2-1; cdr3_nt: TGTGCCACCCGACAGGGGGGCAACAATGAGCAGTTCTTC; cdr3_aa: CATRQGGNNEQFF
v_call: TRBV19; d_call: TRBD2; j_call: TRBJ2-1; cdr3_nt: TGTGCCAGTAGTATAGTTGGACTAGCGGGAGTGTCTAATGAGCAGTTCTTC; cdr3_aa: CASSIVGLAGVSNEQFF
v_call: TRBV7-9; d_call: -; j_call: TRBJ1-3; cdr3_nt: TGTGTCACGCGCGCCCAGGTTATGGGAAACACCATATATTTT; cdr3_aa: CVTRAQVMGNTIYF
v_call: TRBV9; d_call: -; j_call: TRBJ1-6; cdr3_nt: TGTGCCAGCAGCGTACGGGCAGGGGATTCACCCCTCCACTTT; cdr3_aa: CASSVRAGDSPLHF
v_call: TRBV7-8; d_call: -; j_call: TRBJ2-7; cdr3_nt: TGTGCCAGCAGCTTGGAGGTATCCTACGAGCAGTACTTC; cdr3_aa: CASSLEVSYEQYF
v_call: TRBV7-2; d_call: TRBD2; j_call: TRBJ2-3; cdr3_nt: TGTGCCAGCAGCTCCTTAGCGGGAGGGCGCGGGGATACGCAGTATTTT; cdr3_aa: CASSSLAGGRGDTQYF
v_call: TRBV19; d_call: -; j_call: TRBJ2-7; cdr3_nt: TGTGCCAGTAGTATACAGACTAGCTCCTACGAGCAGTACTTC; cdr3_aa: CASSIQTSSYEQYF
v_call: TRBV25-1; d_call: TRBD2; j_call: TRBJ2-1; cdr3_nt: TGTGCCAGCAGCGGCGGGGGGCAGTTCTTC; cdr3_aa: CASSGGGQFF
v_call: TRBV19; d_call: TRBD1; j_call: TRBJ1-5; cdr3_nt: TGTGCCAGTAGTAGCGACAGGGACGGCCAGCCCCAGCATTTT; cdr3_aa: CASSSDRDGQPQHF
v_call: TRBV7-2; d_call: TRBD1; j_call: TRBJ2-3; cdr3_nt: TGTGCCAGCAGCTTCTCCCGACAGGGGGGCTTTGTGGATACGCAGTATTTT; cdr3_aa: CASSFSRQGGFVDTQYF
v_call: TRBV10-2; d_call: -; j_call: TRBJ2-1; cdr3_nt: TGCGCCAGCAGCCGGGACTTCTCCTACAATGAGCAGTTCTTC; cdr3_aa: CASSRDFSYNEQFF
v_call: TRBV5-6; d_call: TRBD2; j_call: TRBJ2-1; cdr3_nt: TGTGCCAGCAGCTACGGACTAGCGGGAGTGAGGTCCTCCTACAATGAGCAGTTCTTC; cdr3_aa: CASSYGLAGVRSSYNEQFF
v_call: TRBV7-7; d_call: TRBD1; j_call: TRBJ2-3; cdr3_nt: TGTGCTAGCAGCTTACAGGGGGGCACAGATACGCAGTATTTT; cdr3_aa: CASSLQGGTDTQYF
v_call: TRBV7-2; d_call: TRBD2; j_call: TRBJ2-7; cdr3_nt: TGTGCCAGCAACGACCCGAGCGGGAGCTCCTACGAGCAGTACTTC; cdr3_aa: CASNDPSGSSYEQYF
v_call: TRBV9; d_call: TRBD2; j_call: TRBJ2-3; cdr3_nt: TGTGCCAGCAGCGCCCCCCAGGGAGGGAAAACAGATACGCAGTATTTT; cdr3_aa: CASSAPQGGKTDTQYF
v_call: TRBV2; d_call: TRBD2; j_call: TRBJ2-7; cdr3_nt: TGTGCCAGCAGTGAACTAGCGGGATACGAGCAGTACTTC; cdr3_aa: CASSELAGYEQYF
v_call: TRBV19; d_call: -; j_call: TRBJ1-5; cdr3_nt: TGTGCCAGTAGTATAGGGCAGAATCAGCCCCAGCATTTT; cdr3_aa: CASSIGQNQPQHF
v_call: TRBV15; d_call: -; j_call: TRBJ1-4; cdr3_nt: TGTGCCACCAGCAGAGGGCAGGGTAGAGTAAAACTGTTTTTT; cdr3_aa: CATSRGQGRVKLFF
v_call: TRBV13; d_call: -; j_call: TRBJ2-7; cdr3_nt: TGTGCCAGCAGCCCTCCGGGACAAAGCTCCTACGAGCAGTACTTC; cdr3_aa: CASSPPGQSSYEQYF
v_call: TRBV29-1; d_call: TRBD2; j_call: TRBJ2-7; cdr3_nt: TGCAGCGTCGGTACAACAAGGACTAGCGGGAGGACCCTACCCTTCTACGAGCAGTACTTC; cdr3_aa: CSVGTTRTSGRTLPFYEQYF
v_call: TRBV28; d_call: TRBD2; j_call: TRBJ2-7; cdr3_nt: TGTGCCAGCACTGGCCCCGTGGTAGCGGGAGCGCGCGAGCAGTACTTC; cdr3_aa: CASTGPVVAGAREQYF
v_call: TRBV25-1; d_call: -; j_call: TRBJ1-2; cdr3_nt: TGTGCCAGCAGTGAAACGGCTAACTATGGCTACACCTTC; cdr3_aa: CASSETANYGYTF
v_call: TRBV5-1; d_call: TRBD2; j_call: TRBJ2-1; cdr3_nt: TGCGCCAGCAGCTTGGTAGCGGGGAGCTCCTACAATGAGCAGTTCTTC; cdr3_aa: CASSLVAGSSYNEQFF
v_call: TRBV19; d_call: TRBD1; j_call: TRBJ1-2; cdr3_nt: TGTGCCAGTAGTACGGGCCGGGACAGAAATCATCCTGGTGGCTACACCTTC; cdr3_aa: CASSTGRDRNHPGGYTF
v_call: TRBV2; d_call: -; j_call: TRBJ2-1; cdr3_nt: TGTGCCAGCAATATAGTCCAGGATCCTACGAATGAGCAGTTCTTC; cdr3_aa: CASNIVQDPTNEQFF
v_call: TRBV9; d_call: -; j_call: TRBJ2-3; cdr3_nt: TGTGCCAGCAGCGTAGGGGCTGAGACGCAGTATTTT; cdr3_aa: CASSVGAETQYF
v_call: TRBV11-2; d_call: -; j_call: TRBJ1-2; cdr3_nt: TGTGCCAGCAGCCCGGACAGTTTCCTCAACTATGGCTACACCTTC; cdr3_aa: CASSPDSFLNYGYTF
v_call: TRBV27; d_call: TRBD1; j_call: TRBJ2-1; cdr3_nt: TGTGCCAGCAGACGAAGGGACAGGGGATACGGGAGGGGGCACAATGAGCAGTTCTTC; cdr3_aa: CASRRRDRGYGRGHNEQFF
v_call: TRBV5-1; d_call: TRBD2; j_call: TRBJ2-4; cdr3_nt: TGCGCCAGCGCCCCCCTAGCGGGAGATAACATTCAGTACTTC; cdr3_aa: CASAPLAGDNIQYF
v_call: TRBV15; d_call: -; j_call: TRBJ1-1; cdr3_nt: TGTGCCACCAGCAGAGAAAGCATGAACACTGAAGCTTTCTTT; cdr3_aa: CATSRESMNTEAFF
v_call: TRBV28; d_call: TRBD1; j_call: TRBJ2-3; cdr3_nt: TGTGCCAGCAGTACCCCCGGGACAGGGGGCACAGATACGCAGTATTTT; cdr3_aa: CASSTPGTGGTDTQYF
v_call: TRBV6-5; d_call: TRBD1; j_call: TRBJ2-3; cdr3_nt: TGTGCCAGCAGTTCAACCAGGGGACAGAGTACAGATACGCAGTATTTT; cdr3_aa: CASSSTRGQSTDTQYF
v_call: TRBV2; d_call: TRBD1; j_call: TRBJ1-2; cdr3_nt: TGTGCCAGCAGCACGACAGGGGTGAATGGCTACACCTTC; cdr3_aa: CASSTTGVNGYTF
v_call: TRBV6-5; d_call: TRBD1; j_call: TRBJ2-3; cdr3_nt: TGTGCCAGCAGTCGGACAGGGAGCACAGATACGCAGTATTTT; cdr3_aa: CASSRTGSTDTQYF